These 27 T cell receptor beta chains came from one sample sequenced in a study of type 1 regulatory T cells. Study conclusions and caveats: Compared with non-type 1 regulatory T cells, type 1 regulatory T cells showed a more restricted TCR repertoire.

No cognate antigen is known for these TCRs. TCRdb redid the calling of the reads with MiXCR, one entry per CDR3 protein. The sample carries about 71,000 distinct CDR3 sequences, less than 25% recorded once. The specimen sequenced was cultured type 1 regulatory T (Tr1) cells, either the whole culture or a sorted fraction (not recorded which). The receptors here all came from a human donor in good health.

This clonotype was seen a handful of times. The rearrangement joins TRBV20-1 to TRBJ1-1; 7 bases are a match to TRBD1. The CDR3 contains 13 residues. From germline, CDR1 is DFQATT and CDR2 SNEGSKA (reference sequence). The J segment lost 5 bases and the V segment lost 6 bases, leaving 9 bases of the junction unmatched. As DNA, the CDR3 is TGCAGTGCACCCCCGACAGGGCGGACTGAAGCTTTCTTT. Translating it yields CSAPPTGRTEAFF.

This chain uses TRBV15 with TRBJ2-5; D not resolved. Germline V gene sequence: CDR1 LNHNV, CDR2 YYDKDF (reference sequence). The CDR3 contains 14 residues. With 0 bases removed from V and 1 base from J, the gap between germline ends came to 6 bases. The CDR3 bases are TGTGCCACCAGCAGAGATCCCGGCCAAGAGACCCAGTACTTC. Protein: CATSRDPGQETQYF.

The J gene is TRBJ2-1, the V gene TRBV20-1, with TRBD2 matching 8 bases. The CDR3 is 14 residues long. Germline CDR1 is DFQATT and CDR2 is SNEGSKA (reference sequence). Trimming removed 5 bases from V and 8 bases from J; junction bases left unmatched: 11. The CDR3 DNA sequence: TGCAGTGCTCCTCTAGCGGGTTCGGTTTATGAGCAGTTCTTC. Protein sequence: CSAPLAGSVYEQFF.

This clonotype was seen a handful of times. The chain employs TRBV7-8 and TRBJ1-1; D unresolved. The CDR3 spans 13 residues. The germline V gene has CDR1 SGHVS and CDR2 FQNEAQ. Deletions cut 1 base from V and 9 bases from J, with 12 bases between. The CDR3 sequence: CASSLEWQTQAFF. The CDR3 DNA reads as TGTGCCAGCAGCTTAGAATGGCAGACTCAAGCTTTCTTT.

This clonotype was seen more than once but under ten times. This chain connects TRBV27 to TRBJ2-2; 9 bases are shared with TRBD2. Trimming removed 2 bases from V and 7 bases from J; junction bases left unmatched: 5. Germline CDR1 MNHEY, CDR2 SMNVEV (reference sequence). This CDR3 is 15 amino acids long. The CDR3 protein is CASSLAGGSGGELFF. The CDR3 coding sequence is TGTGCCAGCAGTTTAGCGGGAGGGAGTGGCGGGGAGCTGTTTTTT.

This clonotype was recorded a few times. The genes are TRBV20-1 and TRBJ2-5; D uncertain. This CDR3 has 11 amino acids. With 5 bases removed from V and 1 base from J, the gap between germline ends came to 5 bases. CDR1 is DFQATT and CDR2 is SNEGSKA in the germline V gene (reference sequence). The CDR3 DNA is TGCAGTGCTTCGACCCAAGAGACCCAGTACTTC. Its protein product is CSASTQETQYF.

In DNA, the CDR3 is TGTGCCAGCTCGCCTCAGATCTCTGGAAACACCATATATTTT. Amino acids: CASSPQISGNTIYF. The rearrangement uses TRBV18 and TRBJ1-3; D unclear. The germline CDR1 and CDR2 sequences are KGHSH and LQKENI. This CDR3 has 14 amino acids. V was shortened by 6 bases and J by 0 bases, with 9 bases between the two germline ends.

The chain has TRBV20-1 and TRBJ1-3; D call uncertain. Trimming cost V 6 bases and J 0 bases, with 15 bases left between them. Germline lookup yields CDR1 DFQATT and CDR2 SNEGSKA (reference sequence). CDR3 size: 15 residues. CDR3 residues: CSAHPKNPSGNTIYF. As DNA, the CDR3 is TGCAGTGCACATCCAAAAAATCCCTCTGGAAACACCATATATTTT.

This sequence joins TRBV4-2 and TRBJ2-4; 8 nucleotides line up with TRBD2. The CDR3 extends over 14 amino acids. CDR1 is LGHNA, CDR2 YNFKEQ, per germline. After removal of 4 bases from V and 8 bases from J, the junction contained 7 bases not matched to a gene. Here the CDR3 DNA reads TGTGCCAGCAGCCCGGGACTAGTGGTTGACATTCAGTACTTC. Its protein is CASSPGLVVDIQYF.

Details on this clonotype: Given a much more abundant clone one base away, this may be a read error. The chain uses TRBV5-1 and TRBJ2-3; D may be TRBD1 or TRBD2 (5 bases each). Germline V gene lookup returns CDR1 SGHRS and CDR2 YFSETQ. CDR3 length equals 16 residues. The CDR3 nucleotides are TGCGCCAGCAGCTTGGGGACATCTCCTAGCACAGGTACGCAGTATTTT. This encodes CASSLGTSPSTGTQYF.

In this sample, this clonotype turned up a few times. The J gene is TRBJ1-1, the V gene TRBV6-1; 7 bases align to TRBD1. This CDR3 region has 12 residues. J was trimmed by 8 bases and V by 6 bases; bases with no gene match: 6. CDR1 and CDR2 from the germline V gene are MNHNS and SASEGT. CDR3 nucleotides: TGTGCCAGCAGGGACAGGTCTCACGAAGCTTTCTTT. Translating it yields CASRDRSHEAFF.

V gene TRBV5-1 combines with J gene TRBJ2-3, with TRBD2 matching 8 bases. The CDR3 loop spans 17 amino acids. Germline CDR1 SGHRS, CDR2 YFSETQ. V lost 3 bases and J lost 4; bases outside the gene matches: 13. The CDR3 here is CASSWSPTSVLPDTQYF. The CDR3 coding sequence is TGCGCCAGCAGCTGGTCTCCGACTAGCGTTTTACCAGATACGCAGTATTTT.

This clonotype was counted only a few times. This chain's CDR3 is CASSLASGSYNEQFF. The CDR3 nucleotides are TGCGCCAGCAGCTTGGCTAGCGGGAGCTACAATGAGCAGTTCTTC. The chain joins TRBV5-1 to TRBJ2-1; 10 nucleotides align to TRBD2. The CDR3 covers 15 residues. The ends lost 0 bases at V and 3 bases at J; junction bases unmatched: 0. The germline gives CDR1 SGHRS, CDR2 YFSETQ.

The chain couples TRBV12-3 or TRBV12-4 to TRBJ2-5, with D unclear. The ends were cut back, 5 bases at V and 0 bases at J, with 10 bases in the middle. The CDR3 is made up of 14 amino acids. This chain's CDR3 is CASSDPPYQETQYF. In DNA form, the CDR3 reads TGTGCCAGCAGTGACCCACCGTACCAAGAGACCCAGTACTTC.

The J gene is TRBJ1-2, the V gene TRBV5-4; D call uncertain. Germline V lookup: CDR1 SGHNT, CDR2 YYREEE (reference sequence). V was clipped by 0 bases and J by 6 bases, with 15 bases between them. CDR3 length: 15 residues. CDR3 nucleotide sequence: TGTGCCAGCAGCTTGGGAACAGCCGTAACTCATGGCTACACCTTC. Its translation is CASSLGTAVTHGYTF.

The V call is TRBV24-1, the J call TRBJ2-2, with 10 bases that match TRBD2. Germline trimming cut 7 bases from V and 9 bases from J; bases unmatched to any gene: 10. Germline values: CDR1 KGHDR, CDR2 SFDVKD. The CDR3 sequence is 15 residues long. In nucleotides, the CDR3 is TGTGCCACCAGCCCGTCTAGCGGGAGAGCTTGGGAGCTGTTTTTT. This encodes CATSPSSGRAWELFF.

This clonotype was detected a few times. The gene calls are TRBV24-1 and TRBJ1-1; D is perhaps TRBD1 (5 bases). Per the germline V gene, CDR1 is KGHDR and CDR2 is SFDVKD. V was trimmed by 4 bases and J by 1 base, leaving 9 bases between them. CDR3 size: 14 residues. The DNA for the CDR3 is TGTGCCACCAGTGACGGGGGACCGAACACTGAAGCTTTCTTT. Protein: CATSDGGPNTEAFF.

This clonotype was observed a few times. The V call is TRBV7-8, the J call TRBJ2-5; TRBD2 matches at 9 bases. J gave up 4 bases and V 4 bases, and 4 bases lay outside the gene matches. Germline CDR1 is SGHVS and CDR2 is FQNEAQ. The CDR3 loop spans 14 amino acids. The CDR3: CASSYIAGVETQYF. The CDR3, as DNA: TGTGCCAGCAGCTACATAGCGGGAGTAGAGACCCAGTACTTC. Variable domain in full (rest from reference TRBV7-8 and TRBJ2-5): GAGVSQSPRYKVAKRGQDVALRCDPISGHVSLFWYQQALGQGPEFLTYFQNEAQLDKSGLPSDRFFAERPEGSVSTLKIQRTQQEDSAVYLCASSYIAGVETQYFGPGTRLLVL.

This clonotype is classed as medium-sized. The rearrangement uses TRBV5-1 and TRBJ1-1; D call uncertain. V was shortened by 0 bases and J by 1 base, with 4 bases between the two germline ends. This CDR3 has 13 residues. In germline, CDR1 is SGHRS, CDR2 YFSETQ. Here the CDR3 reads CASSLDKNTEAFF. In nucleotides, the CDR3 is TGCGCCAGCAGCTTGGACAAGAACACTGAAGCTTTCTTT.

This clonotype was seen many times. The rearrangement joins TRBV29-1 to TRBJ1-1; D gene ambiguous. The CDR3 is 13 amino acids. V gave up 3 bases and J gave up 1 base, with 9 bases separating them. The germline V gene encodes CDR1 SQVTM and CDR2 ANQGSEA. The CDR3 nucleotides read TGCAGCGTTGAGGAACACCAGAACACTGAAGCTTTCTTT. Translation gives CSVEEHQNTEAFF.

This clonotype has just a few counts. The genes are TRBV12-3 or TRBV12-4 and TRBJ2-1; TRBD2 aligns across 14 bases. This CDR3 is built from 15 residues. J was trimmed by 9 bases and V by 7 bases; bases with no gene match: 8. The DNA of the CDR3 is TGTGCCAGCAACGGACTAGCGGGAGGTAGGGGTGAGCAGTTCTTC. This translates into CASNGLAGGRGEQFF.

This clonotype was seen a handful of times. The chain is built from TRBV12-3 or TRBV12-4 and TRBJ1-5; D gene uncertain. V lost 3 bases and J lost 0, with 6 bases in between. The CDR3 is 14 amino acids. DNA for the CDR3: TGTGCCAGCAGTTTGGGGAATAGCAATCAGCCCCAGCATTTT. It specifies CASSLGNSNQPQHF.

This clonotype was observed a handful of times. J is TRBJ2-2 and V is TRBV3-1, with D possibly TRBD2 on 5 matching bases. Germline CDR1 LGHDT, CDR2 YNNKEL (reference sequence). Trimming removed 6 bases from V and 5 bases from J, with 10 bases in between. The CDR3 has 13 residues. Written as DNA, the CDR3 is TGTGCCAGCAGTCGGACTGCGACCGGGGAGCTGTTTTTT. Protein sequence: CASSRTATGELFF. Combining the CDR3 with reference TRBV3-1 and TRBJ2-2 gives the whole variable domain DTAVSQTPKYLVTQMGNDKSIKCEQNLGHDTMYWYKQDSKKFLKIMFSYNNKELIINETVPNRFSPKSPDKAHLNLHINSLELGDSAVYFCASSRTATGELFFGEGSRLTVL.

This chain joins TRBV6-2 or TRBV6-3 and TRBJ1-5; tentative D call: TRBD1 (6 bases). V was pared by 4 bases and J by 0 bases, with 19 bases between. The germline V gene has CDR1 MNHEY and CDR2 SVGEGT. This CDR3 has 18 residues. CDR3 nucleotide sequence: TGTGCCAGCAGTTTCTTCCGCGGACAGATGTATAGCAATCAGCCCCAGCATTTT. Its protein is CASSFFRGQMYSNQPQHF.

This clonotype appeared many times. The V and J genes are TRBV5-1 and TRBJ2-3, with a tentative D call TRBD1 (7 bases). The CDR3 runs 17 residues. V shed 5 bases and J shed 0 bases, with 19 bases lying between them. Germline assignment: CDR1 SGHRS and CDR2 YFSETQ. In DNA, the CDR3 is TGCGCCAGCAGTTTGATCCCGACAGGGACTAGCACAGATACGCAGTATTTT. It yields the protein CASSLIPTGTSTDTQYF.

By sample fraction, this clonotype is medium-sized. The chain recombines TRBV5-1 with TRBJ2-5; D is ambiguous. V was clipped by 2 bases and J by 5 bases, with 7 bases between them. The germline V gene encodes CDR1 SGHRS and CDR2 YFSETQ. This CDR3 spans 12 amino acids. CDR3 DNA: TGCGCCAGCAGCTTTCTAGATGAGACCCAGTACTTC. Protein product: CASSFLDETQYF.

J is TRBJ2-4 and V is TRBV12-3 or TRBV12-4; weak D call: TRBD2 (5 bases). Trimming pared 5 bases from V and 1 base from J, leaving 18 bases between. This CDR3 is built from 17 residues. For the CDR3, the DNA is TGTGCCAGCAGTCCCCTCGGGGTAGCCTCGGCCAAAAACATTCAGTACTTC. This gives the protein CASSPLGVASAKNIQYF.